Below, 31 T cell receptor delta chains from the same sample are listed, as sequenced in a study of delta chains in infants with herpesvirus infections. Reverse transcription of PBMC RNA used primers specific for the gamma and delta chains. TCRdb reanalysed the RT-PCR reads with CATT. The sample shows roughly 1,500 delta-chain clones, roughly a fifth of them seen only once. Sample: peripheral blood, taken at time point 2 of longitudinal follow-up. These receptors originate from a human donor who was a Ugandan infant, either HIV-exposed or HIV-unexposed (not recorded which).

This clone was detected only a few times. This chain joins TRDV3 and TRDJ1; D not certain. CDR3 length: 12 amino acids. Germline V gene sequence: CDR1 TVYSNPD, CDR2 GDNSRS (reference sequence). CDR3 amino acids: CAIPVGTDKLIF. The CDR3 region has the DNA TGTGCTATACCTGTAGGCACCGATAAACTCATCTTT.

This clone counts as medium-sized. The CDR3 nucleotides are TGTGCTCTTGGGGAACTATCGAAGATTCGTCCTGGGGGACTTTACACCGATAAACTCATCTTT. This sequence encodes CALGELSKIRPGGLYTDKLIF. This rearrangement joins TRDV1 to TRDJ1; TRDD3 matches 8 bases. This CDR3 region has 21 residues. J gave up 0 bases and V 0 bases, and 18 bases lay outside the gene matches. CDR1 and CDR2 (germline): TSWWSYY, QGS.

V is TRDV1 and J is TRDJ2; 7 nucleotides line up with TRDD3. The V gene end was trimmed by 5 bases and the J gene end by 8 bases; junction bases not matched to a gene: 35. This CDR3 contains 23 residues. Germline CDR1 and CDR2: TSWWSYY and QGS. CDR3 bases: TGTGCTCTTGGGCTGTCAGCGGGACCTCCGCCCTCAACTGGGGCCTACACGGCGGCACAACTCTTCTTT. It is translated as CALGLSAGPPPSTGAYTAAQLFF.

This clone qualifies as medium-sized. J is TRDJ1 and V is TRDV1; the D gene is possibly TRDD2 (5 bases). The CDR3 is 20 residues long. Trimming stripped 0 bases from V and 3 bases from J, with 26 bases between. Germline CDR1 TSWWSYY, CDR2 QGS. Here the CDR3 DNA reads TGTGCTCTTGGGGAACTCAAACCTACAGGGTTAGTCGATCGCTCCGATAAACTCATCTTT. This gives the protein CALGELKPTGLVDRSDKLIF.

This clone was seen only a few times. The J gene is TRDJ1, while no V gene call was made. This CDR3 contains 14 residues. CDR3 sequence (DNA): TGTGCCTCCCCCTTTGTCCCTTACACCGATAAACTCATCTTT. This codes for CASPFVPYTDKLIF.

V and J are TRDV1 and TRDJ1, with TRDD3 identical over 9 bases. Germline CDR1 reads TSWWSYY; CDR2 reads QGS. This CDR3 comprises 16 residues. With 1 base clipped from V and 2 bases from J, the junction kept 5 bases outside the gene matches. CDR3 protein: CALGERGGIPTDKLIF. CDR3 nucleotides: TGTGCTCTTGGGGAACGGGGGGGGATACCAACCGATAAACTCATCTTT.

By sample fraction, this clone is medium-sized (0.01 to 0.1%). The CDR3 here is CALGERGKACKGGGSFDTDKLIF. DNA of the CDR3: TGTGCTCTTGGGGAACGGGGAAAGGCCTGCAAGGGTGGGGGATCCTTTGACACCGATAAACTCATCTTT. The J gene is TRDJ1, the V gene TRDV1, with TRDD3 matching 8 bases. Germline trimming cut 1 base from V and 0 bases from J; bases unmatched to any gene: 25. Germline assignment: CDR1 TSWWSYY and CDR2 QGS. This CDR3 contains 23 residues.

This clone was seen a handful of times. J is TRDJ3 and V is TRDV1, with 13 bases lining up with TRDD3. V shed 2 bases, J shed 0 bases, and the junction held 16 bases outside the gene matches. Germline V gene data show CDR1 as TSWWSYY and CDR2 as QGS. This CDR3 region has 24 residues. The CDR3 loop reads CALGERVRLGDTARSSWDTRQMFF. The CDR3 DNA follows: TGTGCTCTTGGGGAAAGGGTTCGACTGGGGGATACGGCTCGCAGCTCCTGGGACACCCGACAGATGTTTTTC.

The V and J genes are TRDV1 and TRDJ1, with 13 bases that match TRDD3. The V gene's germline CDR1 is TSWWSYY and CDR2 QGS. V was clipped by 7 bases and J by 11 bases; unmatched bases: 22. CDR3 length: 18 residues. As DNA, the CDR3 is TGTGCTCTTGCGGGACCTTTCCTACGTCAACTGGGGGATACGAAGCTCATCTTT. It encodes CALAGPFLRQLGDTKLIF.

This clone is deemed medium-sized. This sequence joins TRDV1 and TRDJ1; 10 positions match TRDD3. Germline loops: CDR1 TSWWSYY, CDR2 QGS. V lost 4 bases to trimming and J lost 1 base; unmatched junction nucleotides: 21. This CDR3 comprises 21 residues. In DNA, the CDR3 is TGTGCTCTTGGGGGAAGACCGATTGGGTCGGGCTACTGGGGGATCACCGATAAACTCATCTTT. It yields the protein CALGGRPIGSGYWGITDKLIF.

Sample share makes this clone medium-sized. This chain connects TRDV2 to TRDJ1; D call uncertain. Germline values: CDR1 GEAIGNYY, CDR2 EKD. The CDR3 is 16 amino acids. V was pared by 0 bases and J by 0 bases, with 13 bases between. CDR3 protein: CACDTGSRNYTDKLIF. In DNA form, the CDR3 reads TGTGCCTGTGACACCGGATCTCGGAATTACACCGATAAACTCATCTTT.

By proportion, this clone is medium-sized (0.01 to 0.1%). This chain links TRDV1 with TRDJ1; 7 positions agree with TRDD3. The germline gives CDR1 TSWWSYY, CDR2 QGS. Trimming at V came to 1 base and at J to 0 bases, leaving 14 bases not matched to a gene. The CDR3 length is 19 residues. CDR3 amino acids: CALGEHLLLGVSYTDKLIF. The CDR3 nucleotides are TGTGCTCTTGGGGAACATCTTCTCCTGGGGGTTTCGTACACCGATAAACTCATCTTT.

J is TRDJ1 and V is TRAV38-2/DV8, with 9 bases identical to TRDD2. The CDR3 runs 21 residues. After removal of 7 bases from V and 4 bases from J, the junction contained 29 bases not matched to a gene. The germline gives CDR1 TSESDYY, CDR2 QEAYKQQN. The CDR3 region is CAYPDLPTPLGNSEGIDKLIF. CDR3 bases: TGTGCTTATCCAGACCTTCCTACTCCGCTGGGGAACTCAGAGGGAATCGATAAACTCATCTTT.

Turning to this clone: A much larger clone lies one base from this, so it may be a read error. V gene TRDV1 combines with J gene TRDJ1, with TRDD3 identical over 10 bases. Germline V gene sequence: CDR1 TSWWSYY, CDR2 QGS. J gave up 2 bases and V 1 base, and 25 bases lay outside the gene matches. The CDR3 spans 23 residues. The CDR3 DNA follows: TGTGCTCTTGGGGAACGACCAACTCATCCCCCCACTTCGGGCTGGGGGATAACCGATAAACTCATCTTT. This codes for CALGERPTHPPTSGWGITDKLIF.

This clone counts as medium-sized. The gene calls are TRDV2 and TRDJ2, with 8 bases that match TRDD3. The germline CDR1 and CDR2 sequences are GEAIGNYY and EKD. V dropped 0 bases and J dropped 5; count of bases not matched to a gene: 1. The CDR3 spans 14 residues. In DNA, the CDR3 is TGTGCCTGTGACACCGTGGGGGATACAGCACAACTCTTCTTT. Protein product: CACDTVGDTAQLFF.

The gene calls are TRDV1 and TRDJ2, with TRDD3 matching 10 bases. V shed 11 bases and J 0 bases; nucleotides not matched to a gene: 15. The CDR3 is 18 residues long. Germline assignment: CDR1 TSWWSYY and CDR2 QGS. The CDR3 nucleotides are TGTGCTTCTGGGGCCGACTGGGGGATCCCAGCTTTGACAGCACAACTCTTCTTT. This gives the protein CASGADWGIPALTAQLFF.

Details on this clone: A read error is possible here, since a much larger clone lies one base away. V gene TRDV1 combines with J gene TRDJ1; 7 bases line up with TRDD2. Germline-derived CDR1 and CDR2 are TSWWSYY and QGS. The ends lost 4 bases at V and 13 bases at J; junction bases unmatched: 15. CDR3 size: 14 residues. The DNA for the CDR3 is TGTGCTCTTGGGGTTGGCCTTCCTGAGAGAGGGCACATCTTT. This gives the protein CALGVGLPERGHIF.

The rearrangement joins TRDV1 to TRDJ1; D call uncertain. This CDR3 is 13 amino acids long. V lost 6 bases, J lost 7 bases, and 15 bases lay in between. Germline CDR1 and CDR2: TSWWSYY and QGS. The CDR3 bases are TGTGCTCTTGGTCGAAGGCCTCAAGGTAAACTCATCTTT. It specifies CALGRRPQGKLIF.

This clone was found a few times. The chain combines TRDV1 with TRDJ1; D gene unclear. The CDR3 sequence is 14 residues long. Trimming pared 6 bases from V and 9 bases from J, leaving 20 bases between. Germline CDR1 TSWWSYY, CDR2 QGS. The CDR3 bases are TGTGCTCTTGGCCTCCGCAAAGTTCACCACGAACTCATCTTT. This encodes CALGLRKVHHELIF.

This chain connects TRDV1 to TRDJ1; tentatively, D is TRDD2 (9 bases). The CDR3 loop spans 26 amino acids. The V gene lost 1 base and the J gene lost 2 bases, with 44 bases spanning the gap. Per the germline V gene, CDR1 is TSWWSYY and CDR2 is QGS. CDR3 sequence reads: CALGEPFRASAFLQKDLVGDTDKLIF. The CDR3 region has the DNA TGTGCTCTTGGGGAACCTTTCCGAGCCTCCGCCTTCCTACAGAAGGACTTGGTGGGGGATACCGATAAACTCATCTTT.

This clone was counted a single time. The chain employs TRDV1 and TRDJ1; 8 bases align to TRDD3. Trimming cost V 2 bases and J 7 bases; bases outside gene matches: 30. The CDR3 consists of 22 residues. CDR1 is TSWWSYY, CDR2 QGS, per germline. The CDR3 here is CALGEYQLPFRLLLGVEFKLIF. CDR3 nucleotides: TGTGCTCTTGGGGAATACCAACTTCCTTTCCGGCTCTTACTGGGGGTAGAGTTTAAACTCATCTTT.

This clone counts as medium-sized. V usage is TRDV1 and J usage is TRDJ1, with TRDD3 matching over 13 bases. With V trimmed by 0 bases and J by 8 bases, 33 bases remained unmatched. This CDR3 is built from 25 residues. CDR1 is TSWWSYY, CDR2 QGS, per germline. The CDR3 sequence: CALGELTDPPYLRLLGDTRGPKLIF. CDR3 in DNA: TGTGCTCTTGGGGAACTTACGGATCCGCCTTATCTCCGATTACTGGGGGATACGCGGGGTCCCAAACTCATCTTT.

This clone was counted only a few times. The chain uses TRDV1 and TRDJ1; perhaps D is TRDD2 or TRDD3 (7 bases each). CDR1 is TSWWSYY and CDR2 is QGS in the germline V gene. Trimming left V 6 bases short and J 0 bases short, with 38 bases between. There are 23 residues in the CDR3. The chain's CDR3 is CALGQKASYYSLGAPSYTDKLIF. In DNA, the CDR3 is TGTGCTCTTGGTCAAAAAGCTTCCTATTATTCTCTGGGGGCGCCGTCGTACACCGATAAACTCATCTTT.

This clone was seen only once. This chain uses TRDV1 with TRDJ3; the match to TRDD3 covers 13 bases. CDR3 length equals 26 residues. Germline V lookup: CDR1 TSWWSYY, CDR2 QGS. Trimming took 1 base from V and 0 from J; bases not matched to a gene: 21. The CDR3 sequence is CALGEPSNPCTGGYANGSWDTRQMFF. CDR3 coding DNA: TGTGCTCTTGGGGAACCGTCCAACCCATGTACTGGGGGATACGCAAACGGCTCCTGGGACACCCGACAGATGTTTTTC.

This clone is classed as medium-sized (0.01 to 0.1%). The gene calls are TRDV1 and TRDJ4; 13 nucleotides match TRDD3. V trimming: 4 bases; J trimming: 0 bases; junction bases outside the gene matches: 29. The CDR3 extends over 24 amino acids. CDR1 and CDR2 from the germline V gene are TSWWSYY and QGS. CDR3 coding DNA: TGTGCTCTTGGGGTGGAGGCCCCCTTTTCCTTTACCTTACTGGGGGATACGCCGGCCAGACCCCTGATCTTT. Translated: CALGVEAPFSFTLLGDTPARPLIF.

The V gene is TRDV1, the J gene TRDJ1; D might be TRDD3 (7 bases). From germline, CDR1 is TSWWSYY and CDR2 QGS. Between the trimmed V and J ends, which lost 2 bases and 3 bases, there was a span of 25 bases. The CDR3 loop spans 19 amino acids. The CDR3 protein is CALGEGSYVGWGPPDKLIF. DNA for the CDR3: TGTGCTCTTGGGGAAGGGTCCTACGTTGGCTGGGGGCCCCCCGATAAACTCATCTTT.

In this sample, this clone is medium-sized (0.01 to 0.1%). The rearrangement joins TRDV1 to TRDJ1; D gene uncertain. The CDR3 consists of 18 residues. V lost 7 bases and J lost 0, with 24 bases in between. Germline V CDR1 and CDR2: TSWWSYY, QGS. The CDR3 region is CALVLLDAVPRYTDKLIF. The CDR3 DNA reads TGTGCTCTTGTTCTTTTGGACGCAGTTCCAAGGTACACCGATAAACTCATCTTT.

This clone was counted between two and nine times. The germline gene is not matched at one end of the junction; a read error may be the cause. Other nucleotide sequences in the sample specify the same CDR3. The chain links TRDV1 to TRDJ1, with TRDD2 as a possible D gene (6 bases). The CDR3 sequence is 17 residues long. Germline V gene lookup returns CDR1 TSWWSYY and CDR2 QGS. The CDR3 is CALGDGFPNVPYDKLIF. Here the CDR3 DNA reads TGTGCCCTTGGGGACGGTTTTCCTAACGTTCCCTACGATAAACTCATCTTT.

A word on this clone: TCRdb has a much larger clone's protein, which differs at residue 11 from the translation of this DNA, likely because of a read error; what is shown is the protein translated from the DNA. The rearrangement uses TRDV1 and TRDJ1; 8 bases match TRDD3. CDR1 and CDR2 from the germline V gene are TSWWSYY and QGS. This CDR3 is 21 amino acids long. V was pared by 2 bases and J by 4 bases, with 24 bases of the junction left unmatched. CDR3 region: CALGEVSRWAHGIRGGDKLIF. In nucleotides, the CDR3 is TGTGCTCTTGGGGAAGTAAGTAGATGGGCCCACGGGATACGCGGAGGCGATAAACTCATCTTT.

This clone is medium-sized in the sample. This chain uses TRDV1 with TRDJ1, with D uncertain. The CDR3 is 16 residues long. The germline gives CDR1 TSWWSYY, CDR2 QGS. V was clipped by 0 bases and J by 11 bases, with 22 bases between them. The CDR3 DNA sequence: TGTGCTCTTGGGGAACTATGCCCCTTGTGGGACCTTAGGCTCATCTTT. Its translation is CALGELCPLWDLRLIF.

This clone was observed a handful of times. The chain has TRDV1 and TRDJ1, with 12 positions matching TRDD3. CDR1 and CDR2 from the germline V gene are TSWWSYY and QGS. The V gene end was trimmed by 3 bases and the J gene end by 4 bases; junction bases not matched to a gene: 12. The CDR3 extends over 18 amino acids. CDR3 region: CALGDNAPYWGIHDKLIF. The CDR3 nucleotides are TGTGCTCTTGGGGATAACGCCCCCTACTGGGGGATACACGATAAACTCATCTTT.